This TCR beta chain originates from a study of cytomegalovirus exposure and HLA in healthy donors. The overall study: HLA-typed donors contributed around 88 million unique TCRs, which were held in an early data release.

Primers: 60 Vbeta forward and 13 Jbeta reverse. Generated by immunoSEQ multiplex PCR, the TCRdb table keeps only in-frame clones and is missing some. The data show around 150,000 clones, around 79% seen once. Germline V gene sequence: CDR1 SNHLY, CDR2 FYNNEI. Trimming stripped 5 bases from V and 2 bases from J, with 6 bases between. The CDR3 runs 13 residues. The rearrangement links TRBV2 to TRBJ1-4; no firm D call. Sequencing was done on a sample of PBMCs. This TCR was recovered from a man aged 25-45 years in good health and CMV-seropositive. CDR3 residues: CASSRETNEKLFF. The CDR3 DNA follows: TGTGCCAGCAGTCGGGAGACTAATGAAAAACTGTTTTTT. Looking up the rest from reference TRBV2 and TRBJ1-4 gives the full variable domain: EPEVTQTPSHQVTQMGQEVILRCVPISNHLYFYWYRQILGQKVEFLVSFYNNEISEKSEIFDDQFSVERPDGSNFTLKIRSTKLEDSAMYFCASSRETNEKLFFGSGTQLSVL.